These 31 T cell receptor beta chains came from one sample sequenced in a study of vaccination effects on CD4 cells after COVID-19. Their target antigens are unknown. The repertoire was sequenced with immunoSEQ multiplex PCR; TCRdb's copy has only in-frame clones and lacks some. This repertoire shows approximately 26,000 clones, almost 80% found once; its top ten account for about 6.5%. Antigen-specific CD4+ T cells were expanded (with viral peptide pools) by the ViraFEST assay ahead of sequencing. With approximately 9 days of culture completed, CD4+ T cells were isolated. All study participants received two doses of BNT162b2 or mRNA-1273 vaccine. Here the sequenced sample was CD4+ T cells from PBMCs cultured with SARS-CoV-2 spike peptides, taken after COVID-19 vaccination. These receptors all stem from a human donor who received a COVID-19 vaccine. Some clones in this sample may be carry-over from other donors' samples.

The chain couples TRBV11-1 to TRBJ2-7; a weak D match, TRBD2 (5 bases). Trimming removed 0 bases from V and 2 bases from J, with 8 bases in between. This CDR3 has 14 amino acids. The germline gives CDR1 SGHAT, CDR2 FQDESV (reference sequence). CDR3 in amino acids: CASSLALAPYEQYV. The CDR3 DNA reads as TGTGCCAGCAGCTTAGCGCTAGCCCCCTACGAGCAGTACGTC.

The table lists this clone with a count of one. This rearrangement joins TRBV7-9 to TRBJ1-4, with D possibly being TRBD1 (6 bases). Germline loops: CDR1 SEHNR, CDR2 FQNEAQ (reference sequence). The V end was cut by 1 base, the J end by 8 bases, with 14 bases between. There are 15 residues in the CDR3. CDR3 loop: CASSLVRGGGEKLFF. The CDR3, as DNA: TGTGCCAGCAGCTTAGTCAGGGGAGGTGGCGAAAAACTGTTTTTT.

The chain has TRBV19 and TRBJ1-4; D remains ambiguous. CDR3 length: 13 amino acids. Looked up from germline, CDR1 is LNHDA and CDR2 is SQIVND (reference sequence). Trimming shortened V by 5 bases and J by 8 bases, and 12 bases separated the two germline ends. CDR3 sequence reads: CASSSTGEEKLFF. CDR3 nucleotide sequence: TGTGCCAGTAGTTCGACTGGGGAGGAAAAACTGTTTTTT.

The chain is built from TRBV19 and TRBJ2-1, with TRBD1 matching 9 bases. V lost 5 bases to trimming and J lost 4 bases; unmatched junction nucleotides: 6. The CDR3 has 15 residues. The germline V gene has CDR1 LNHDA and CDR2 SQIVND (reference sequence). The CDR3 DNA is TGTGCCAGTAGTTTTACGGGACAGGGTTACAATGAGCAGTTCTTC. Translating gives CASSFTGQGYNEQFF.

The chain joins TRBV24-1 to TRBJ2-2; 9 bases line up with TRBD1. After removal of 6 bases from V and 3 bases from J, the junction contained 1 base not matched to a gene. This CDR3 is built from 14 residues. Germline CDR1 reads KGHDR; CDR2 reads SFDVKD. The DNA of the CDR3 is TGTGCCACCAGTCGACAGGGGGACACCGGGGAGCTGTTTTTT. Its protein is CATSRQGDTGELFF.

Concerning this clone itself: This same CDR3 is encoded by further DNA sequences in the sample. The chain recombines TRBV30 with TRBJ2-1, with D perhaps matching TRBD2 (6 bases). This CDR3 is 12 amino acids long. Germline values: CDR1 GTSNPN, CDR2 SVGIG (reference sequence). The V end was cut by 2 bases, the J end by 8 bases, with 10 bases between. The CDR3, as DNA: TGTGCCTGGAGTCTAGCGCGCGATGAGCAGTTCTTC. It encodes CAWSLARDEQFF.

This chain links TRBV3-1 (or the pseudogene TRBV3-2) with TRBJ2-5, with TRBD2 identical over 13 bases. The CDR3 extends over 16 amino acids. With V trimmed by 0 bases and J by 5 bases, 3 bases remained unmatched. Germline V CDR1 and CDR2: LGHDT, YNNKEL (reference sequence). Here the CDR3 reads CASSQDRLAGGETQYF. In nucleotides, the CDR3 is TGTGCCAGCAGCCAAGACCGACTAGCGGGAGGCGAGACCCAGTACTTC.

The CDR3 spells CASSSSGTNYGYTF. The CDR3 region has the DNA TGTGCCAGCAGCAGTTCCGGGACCAACTATGGCTACACCTTC. This chain joins TRBV14 and TRBJ1-2, with D possibly TRBD1 on 5 matching bases. The V end was cut by 5 bases, the J end by 2 bases, with 12 bases between. The CDR3 runs 14 residues. CDR1 SGHDN and CDR2 FVKESK come from the germline V gene.

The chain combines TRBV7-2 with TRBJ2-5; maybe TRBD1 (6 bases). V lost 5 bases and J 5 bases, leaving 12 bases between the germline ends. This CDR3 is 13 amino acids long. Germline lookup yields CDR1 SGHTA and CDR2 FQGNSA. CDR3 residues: CASSVQGRETQYF. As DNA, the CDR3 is TGTGCCAGCAGCGTACAGGGAAGGGAGACCCAGTACTTC.

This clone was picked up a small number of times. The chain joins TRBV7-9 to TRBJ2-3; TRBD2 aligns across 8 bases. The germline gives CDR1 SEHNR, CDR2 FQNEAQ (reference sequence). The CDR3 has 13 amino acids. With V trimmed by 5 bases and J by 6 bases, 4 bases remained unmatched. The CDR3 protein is CASSQTSGDTQYF. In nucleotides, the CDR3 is TGTGCCAGCAGCCAAACTAGCGGCGATACGCAGTATTTT.

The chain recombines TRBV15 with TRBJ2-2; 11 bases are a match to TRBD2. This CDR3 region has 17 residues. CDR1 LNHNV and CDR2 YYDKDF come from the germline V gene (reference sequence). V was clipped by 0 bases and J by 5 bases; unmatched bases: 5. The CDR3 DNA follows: TGTGCCACCAGCAGAGATTTAGCGGGGGGGCGAACCGGGGAGCTGTTTTTT. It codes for CATSRDLAGGRTGELFF.

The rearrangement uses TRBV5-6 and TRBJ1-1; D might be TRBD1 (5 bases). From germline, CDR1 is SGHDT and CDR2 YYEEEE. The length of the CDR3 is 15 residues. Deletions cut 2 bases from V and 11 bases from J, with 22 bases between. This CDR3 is CASSFGGTASERAFF. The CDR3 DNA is TGTGCCAGCAGCTTCGGCGGGACGGCTTCGGAGAGGGCTTTCTTT.

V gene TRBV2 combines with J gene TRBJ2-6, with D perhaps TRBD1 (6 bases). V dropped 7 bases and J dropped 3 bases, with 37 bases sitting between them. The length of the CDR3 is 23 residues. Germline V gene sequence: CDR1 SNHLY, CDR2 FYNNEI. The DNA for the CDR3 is TGTGCCAGCAACAGTCTAAAGAGGGGCACCGACCCGTGGGGGCTAAGTGGGGCCAACGTCCTGACTTTC. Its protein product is CASNSLKRGTDPWGLSGANVLTF.

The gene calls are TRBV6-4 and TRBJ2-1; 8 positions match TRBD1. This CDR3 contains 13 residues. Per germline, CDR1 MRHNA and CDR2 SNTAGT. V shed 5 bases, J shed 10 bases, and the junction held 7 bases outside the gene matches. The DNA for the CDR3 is TGTGCCAGCAGTCGACAGGGGATGAAAGAGCAGTTCTTC. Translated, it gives CASSRQGMKEQFF.

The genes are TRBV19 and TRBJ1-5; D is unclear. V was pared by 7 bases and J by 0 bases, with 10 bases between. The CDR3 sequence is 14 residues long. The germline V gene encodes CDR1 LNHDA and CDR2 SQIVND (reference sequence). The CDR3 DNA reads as TGTGCCAGTATGGAGGGAAATAGCAATCAGCCCCAGCATTTT. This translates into CASMEGNSNQPQHF.

Here the CDR3 reads CASSQEGSNSNQPQHF. The CDR3 DNA reads TGCGCCAGCAGCCAAGAGGGTAGTAATAGCAATCAGCCCCAGCATTTT. This rearrangement joins TRBV4-1 to TRBJ1-5; unclear D gene. Germline CDR1 is MGHRA and CDR2 is YSYEKL. The CDR3 runs 16 residues. The ends were cut back, 0 bases at V and 0 bases at J, with 9 bases in the middle.

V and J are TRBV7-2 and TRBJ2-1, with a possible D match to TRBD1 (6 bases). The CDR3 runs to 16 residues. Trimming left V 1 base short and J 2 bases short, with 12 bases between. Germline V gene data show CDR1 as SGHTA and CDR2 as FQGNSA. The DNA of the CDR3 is TGTGCCAGCAGCTTAGTGGGCAGGGGTACCTACAATGAGCAGTTCTTC. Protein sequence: CASSLVGRGTYNEQFF.

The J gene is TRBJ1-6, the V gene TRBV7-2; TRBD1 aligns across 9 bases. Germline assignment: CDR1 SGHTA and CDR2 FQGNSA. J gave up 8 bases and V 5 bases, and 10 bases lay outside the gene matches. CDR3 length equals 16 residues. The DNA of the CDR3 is TGTGCCAGCAGCCCCTACAGGGGGCGCGTCGATTCACCCCTCCACTTT. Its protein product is CASSPYRGRVDSPLHF.

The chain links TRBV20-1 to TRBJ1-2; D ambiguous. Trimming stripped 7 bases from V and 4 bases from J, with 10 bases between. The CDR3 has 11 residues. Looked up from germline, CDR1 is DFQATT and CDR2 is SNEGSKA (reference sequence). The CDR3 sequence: CSVLTGYGYTF. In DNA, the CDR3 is TGCAGTGTACTGACGGGCTATGGCTACACCTTC.

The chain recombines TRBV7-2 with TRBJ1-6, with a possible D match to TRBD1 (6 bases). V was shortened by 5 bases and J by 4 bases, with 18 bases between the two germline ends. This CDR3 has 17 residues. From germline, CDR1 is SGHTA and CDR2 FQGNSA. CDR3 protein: CASSRYNVGAYNSPLHF. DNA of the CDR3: TGTGCCAGCAGCCGTTACAATGTGGGGGCGTATAATTCACCCCTCCACTTT.

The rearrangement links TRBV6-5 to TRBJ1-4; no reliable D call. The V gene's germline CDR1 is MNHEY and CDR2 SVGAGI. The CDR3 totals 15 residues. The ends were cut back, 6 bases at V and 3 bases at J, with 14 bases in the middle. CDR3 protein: CASSPSRAANEKLFF. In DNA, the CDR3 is TGTGCCAGCAGCCCGAGCCGGGCCGCTAATGAAAAACTGTTTTTT.

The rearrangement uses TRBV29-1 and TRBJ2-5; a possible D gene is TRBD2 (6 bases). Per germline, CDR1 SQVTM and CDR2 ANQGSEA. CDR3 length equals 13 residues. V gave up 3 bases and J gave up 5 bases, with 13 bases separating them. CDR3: CSVEEGRGETQYF. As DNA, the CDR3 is TGCAGCGTTGAGGAGGGTCGCGGGGAGACCCAGTACTTC.

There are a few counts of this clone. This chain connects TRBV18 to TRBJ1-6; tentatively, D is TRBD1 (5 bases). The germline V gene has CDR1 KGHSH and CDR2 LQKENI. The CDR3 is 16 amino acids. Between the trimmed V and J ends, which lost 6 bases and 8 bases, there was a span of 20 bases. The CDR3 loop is CASSQQIAGGDSPLHF. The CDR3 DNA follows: TGTGCCAGCTCGCAACAGATTGCGGGGGGGGATTCACCCCTCCACTTT.

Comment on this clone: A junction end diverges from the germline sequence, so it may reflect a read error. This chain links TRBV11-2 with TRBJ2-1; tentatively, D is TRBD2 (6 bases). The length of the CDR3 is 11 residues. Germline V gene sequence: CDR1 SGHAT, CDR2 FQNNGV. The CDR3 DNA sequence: TGTGCCAGCGGGGGAGGAGGTGAGCGGTTCTTC. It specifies CASGGGGERFF.

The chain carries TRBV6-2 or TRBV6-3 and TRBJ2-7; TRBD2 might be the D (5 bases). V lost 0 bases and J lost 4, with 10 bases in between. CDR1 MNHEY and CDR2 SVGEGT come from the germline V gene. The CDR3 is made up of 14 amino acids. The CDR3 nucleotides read TGTGCCAGCAGTTACTCGACCCCGGGGTACGAGCAGTACGTC. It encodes CASSYSTPGYEQYV.

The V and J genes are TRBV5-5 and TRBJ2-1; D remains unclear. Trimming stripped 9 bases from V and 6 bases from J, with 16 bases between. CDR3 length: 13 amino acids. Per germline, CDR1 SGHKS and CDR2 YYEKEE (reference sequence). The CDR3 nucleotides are TGTGCCATTTCTCAAGAGCCGGTCAATGAGCAGTTCTTC. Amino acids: CAISQEPVNEQFF.

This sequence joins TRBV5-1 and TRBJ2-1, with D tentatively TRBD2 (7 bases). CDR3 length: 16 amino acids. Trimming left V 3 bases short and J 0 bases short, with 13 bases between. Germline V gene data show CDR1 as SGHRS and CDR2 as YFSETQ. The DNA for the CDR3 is TGCGCCAGCAGCTGGGGAGGGGGGGGCTCCTACAATGAGCAGTTCTTC. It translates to CASSWGGGGSYNEQFF.

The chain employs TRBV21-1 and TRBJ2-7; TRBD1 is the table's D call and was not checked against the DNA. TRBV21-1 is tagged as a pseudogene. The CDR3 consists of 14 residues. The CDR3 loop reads CASSKWAGGGEQYV. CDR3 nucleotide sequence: TGTGCCAGCAGCAAATGGGCAGGGGGCGGCGAGCAGTACGTC.

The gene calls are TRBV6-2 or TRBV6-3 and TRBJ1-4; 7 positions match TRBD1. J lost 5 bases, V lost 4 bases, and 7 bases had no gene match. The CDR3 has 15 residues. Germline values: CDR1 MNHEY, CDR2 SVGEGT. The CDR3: CASSSRQGPNEKLFF. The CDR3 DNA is TGTGCCAGCAGTTCCAGACAGGGACCCAATGAAAAACTGTTTTTT.

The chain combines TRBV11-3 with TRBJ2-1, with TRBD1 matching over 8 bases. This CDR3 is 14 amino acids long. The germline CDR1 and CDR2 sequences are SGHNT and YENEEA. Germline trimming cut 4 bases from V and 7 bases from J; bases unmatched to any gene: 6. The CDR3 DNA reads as TGTGCCAGCAGCTCCGGACAGGGATGGAATGAGCAGTTCTTC. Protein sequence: CASSSGQGWNEQFF.

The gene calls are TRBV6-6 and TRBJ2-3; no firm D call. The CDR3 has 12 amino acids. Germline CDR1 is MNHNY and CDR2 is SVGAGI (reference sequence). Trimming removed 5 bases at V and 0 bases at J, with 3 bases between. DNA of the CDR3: TGTGCCAGCAGTGCGAGCACAGATACGCAGTATTTT. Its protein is CASSASTDTQYF.